This T cell receptor (beta chain) emerged from a study of CD8 T cells in ankylosing spondylitis. This clonotype has at least ten counts. Its antigen is unidentified. Generation of TCR beta libraries employed quantitative 5'-RACE incorporating molecular barcodes. Using its own MiXCR run on the 5' RACE reads, TCRdb lists one record per CDR3 protein. The sample lists about 540,000 distinct CDR3 sequences; approximately 11% were seen once. The CDR3 runs 13 residues. The trim removed 7 bases at V and 1 base at J, leaving 5 bases unmatched. In germline, CDR1 is SQVTM, CDR2 ANQGSEA. General study points: Earlier reports found some motif variants in synovial fluid and blood in reactive arthritis. Disease-linked clones, CD8+, were relatively rare in peripheral blood. What appeared characteristic of ankylosing spondylitis blood was a TCR beta motif of several highly homologous variants. Significant enrichment of disease-linked clones was reported in matched ankylosing spondylitis synovial fluid.

Sequenced: blood, either unsorted or a sorted T cell fraction (not recorded which). The chain recombines TRBV29-1 with TRBJ1-1; 8 nucleotides align to TRBD1. The clonotype comes from a male donor with ankylosing spondylitis. CDR3 sequence: CSANRGTNTEAFF. CDR3 sequence (DNA): TGCAGCGCTAACAGGGGGACGAACACTGAAGCTTTCTTT.